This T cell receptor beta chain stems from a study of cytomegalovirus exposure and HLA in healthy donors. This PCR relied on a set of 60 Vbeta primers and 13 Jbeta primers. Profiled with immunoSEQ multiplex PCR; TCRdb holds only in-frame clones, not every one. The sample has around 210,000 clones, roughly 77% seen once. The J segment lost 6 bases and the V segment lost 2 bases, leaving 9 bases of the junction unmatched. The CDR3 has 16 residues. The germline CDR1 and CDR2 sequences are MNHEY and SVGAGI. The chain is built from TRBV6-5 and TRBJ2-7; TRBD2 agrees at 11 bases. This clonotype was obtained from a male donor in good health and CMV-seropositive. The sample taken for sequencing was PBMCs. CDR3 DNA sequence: TGTGCCAGCAGTTACCGAACTAGCGGGAGAGGGGGCGAGCAGTACTTC. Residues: CASSYRTSGRGGEQYF.